This T cell receptor beta chain was retrieved from a study of shared clonotypes between healthy human individuals. In replicate PCRs of sorted subsets, around 200 ng DNA, approximately 32,000 T cell genomes, was used. The method was immunoSEQ multiplex PCR; TCRdb's version includes in-frame clones alone and lacks a portion of them. The table records about 2 million clones, over 85% of them present only once. Study-wide results and limits: Depth of sequencing was expected to influence donor clonotype sharing.

This CDR3 is built from 14 residues. To note about this clone: Its target is not known.

This TCR was sampled from a man aged 18 to 29 in good health. J is TRBJ2-7 and V is TRBV21-1; the table gives TRBD2 as D, unverified against the DNA. TRBV21-1 represents a pseudogene. The source material was naive CD4+ T cells sorted from blood. The subset here: CD45RA+ positively selected. This CDR3 is CASTCGGRPYEQYF. DNA of the CDR3: TGTGCCAGCACTTGCGGGGGCCGCCCCTACGAGCAGTACTTC.